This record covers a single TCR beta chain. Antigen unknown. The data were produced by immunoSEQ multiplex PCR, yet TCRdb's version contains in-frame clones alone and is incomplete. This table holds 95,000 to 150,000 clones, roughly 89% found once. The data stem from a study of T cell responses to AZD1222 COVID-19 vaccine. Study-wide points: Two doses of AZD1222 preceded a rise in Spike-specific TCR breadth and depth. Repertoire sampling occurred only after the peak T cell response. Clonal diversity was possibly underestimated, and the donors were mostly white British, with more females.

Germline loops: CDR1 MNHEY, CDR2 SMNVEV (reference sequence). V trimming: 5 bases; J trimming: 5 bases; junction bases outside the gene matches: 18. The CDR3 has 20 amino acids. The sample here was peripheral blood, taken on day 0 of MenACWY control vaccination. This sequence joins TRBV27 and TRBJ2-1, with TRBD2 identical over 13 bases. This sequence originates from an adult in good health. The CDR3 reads CASSLGPPFTGTSGNNEQFF. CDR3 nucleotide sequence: TGTGCCAGCAGTCTTGGGCCACCCTTTACTGGGACTAGCGGGAACAATGAGCAGTTCTTC.